The present T cell receptor (beta chain) was sequenced within a study of cytomegalovirus exposure and HLA in healthy donors. The PCR had 60 Vbeta and 13 Jbeta primers. Sequencing was performed with immunoSEQ multiplex PCR; in TCRdb, only in-frame clones are kept and a portion is missing. The repertoire holds fewer than 250,000 clones, with around 75% as singletons. Germline assignment: CDR1 KGHSH and CDR2 LQKENI. The V and J ends lost 2 bases and 4 bases, in that order; junction bases with no gene match: 8. CDR3 size: 16 residues. The sample comprised PBMCs. The TCR sequence derives from a male donor in good health and CMV-seropositive. This chain uses TRBV18 with TRBJ2-3; 8 bases are a match to TRBD2. The CDR3 DNA reads as TGTGCCAGCTCACCAGGGATAGCGGGAAGCCCAGATACGCAGTATTTT. Its protein product is CASSPGIAGSPDTQYF.